Each of the 27 T cell receptor beta chains below was sequenced from the same sample in a study of blood T cell repertoires in COVID-19. Profiling relied on immunoSEQ multiplex PCR, and the TCRdb table lists in-frame clones only, not all of them. The data contain around 70,000 clones, nearly 90% of them singletons. The sample was peripheral blood. These receptors originate from a man of 80 years or more with acute or convalescent COVID-19.

The chain joins TRBV2 to TRBJ1-1; possible D gene TRBD1, 5 bases. Trimming cost V 4 bases and J 6 bases, with 15 bases left between them. CDR3 length equals 14 residues. Germline values: CDR1 SNHLY, CDR2 FYNNEI. DNA for the CDR3: TGTGCCAGCAGTGTTCAGGGAGGGATGGCTGAAGCTTTCTTT. This translates into CASSVQGGMAEAFF.

This chain links TRBV5-1 with TRBJ2-6; tentatively, D is TRBD1 (5 bases). The germline CDR1 and CDR2 sequences are SGHRS and YFSETQ. There are 16 residues in the CDR3. V dropped 0 bases and J dropped 0 bases, with 7 bases sitting between them. The CDR3 is CASSLAGSSGANVLTF. The CDR3 region has the DNA TGCGCCAGCAGCTTGGCAGGGTCCTCTGGGGCCAACGTCCTGACTTTC.

The gene calls are TRBV5-1 and TRBJ2-3, with D perhaps matching TRBD2 (5 bases). The CDR3 is made up of 15 amino acids. Germline CDR1 is SGHRS and CDR2 is YFSETQ. V shed 0 bases and J shed 5 bases, with 13 bases lying between them. CDR3 sequence (DNA): TGCGCCAGCAGCTTGGCCGGGGTTTGGGAAGATACGCAGTATTTT. Amino acids: CASSLAGVWEDTQYF.

This rearrangement joins TRBV3-1 (or the pseudogene TRBV3-2) to TRBJ1-1; D is undetermined. Per the germline V gene, CDR1 is LGHDT and CDR2 is YNNKEL (reference sequence). The V and J ends lost 4 bases and 5 bases respectively, with 11 bases between them. The CDR3 contains 13 residues. CDR3 coding DNA: TGTGCCAGCAGCCGGGCAGACGGTACTGAAGCTTTCTTT. Translated: CASSRADGTEAFF.

This clone was seen just once. The rearrangement uses TRBV6-5 and TRBJ1-1, with a possible D match to TRBD1 (5 bases). The CDR3 contains 13 residues. V lost 7 bases and J 0 bases, leaving 9 bases between the germline ends. Germline-derived CDR1 and CDR2 are MNHEY and SVGAGI. CDR3 in amino acids: CASTTTVNTEAFF. Here the CDR3 DNA reads TGTGCCAGCACCACGACAGTGAACACTGAAGCTTTCTTT.

This chain links TRBV24-1 with TRBJ2-1; weak D call: TRBD1 (6 bases). The germline V gene has CDR1 KGHDR and CDR2 SFDVKD. The CDR3 length is 15 residues. Deletions cut 4 bases from V and 4 bases from J, with 13 bases between. This chain's CDR3 is CATSDPADRYNEQFF. As DNA, the CDR3 is TGTGCCACCAGTGACCCGGCGGACAGATACAATGAGCAGTTCTTC.

The CDR3 reads CASSEGTGGRQPQHF. CDR3 nucleotides: TGTGCCAGCAGCGAGGGGACAGGGGGACGTCAGCCCCAGCATTTT. The chain joins TRBV6-5 to TRBJ1-5, with 11 bases that match TRBD1. The CDR3 length is 15 residues. J was trimmed by 6 bases and V by 6 bases; bases with no gene match: 7. Germline CDR1 MNHEY, CDR2 SVGAGI.

The J gene is TRBJ1-2, the V gene TRBV5-1, with a tentative D call TRBD1 (5 bases). CDR3 size: 15 residues. Germline V gene data show CDR1 as SGHRS and CDR2 as YFSETQ. Between the trimmed V and J ends, which lost 2 bases and 2 bases, there was a span of 13 bases. The CDR3 nucleotides are TGCGCCAGCAGCTTTGGCGGGACCGCGAACTATGGCTACACCTTC. Translating gives CASSFGGTANYGYTF. The full variable domain, rest sourced from reference TRBV5-1 and TRBJ1-2, is KAGVTQTPRYLIKTRGQQVTLSCSPISGHRSVSWYQQTPGQGLQFLFEYFSETQRNKGNFPGRFSGRQFSNSRSEMNVSTLELGDSALYLCASSFGGTANYGYTFGSGTRLTVV.

The rearrangement links TRBV27 to TRBJ1-1; 11 nucleotides line up with TRBD1. V shed 4 bases, J shed 3 bases, and the junction held 1 base outside the gene matches. Germline CDR1 is MNHEY and CDR2 is SMNVEV (reference sequence). The CDR3 spans 14 residues. The CDR3 sequence is CASSWTGGHTEAFF. The CDR3, as DNA: TGTGCCAGCAGTTGGACAGGGGGCCACACTGAAGCTTTCTTT.

CDR3 amino acids: CSVDRRLNTEAFF. The CDR3 bases are TGCAGCGTTGATCGCAGATTGAACACTGAAGCTTTCTTT. The J gene is TRBJ1-1, the V gene TRBV29-1; D remains ambiguous. In germline, CDR1 is SQVTM, CDR2 ANQGSEA. CDR3 length: 13 residues. Trimming removed 3 bases at V and 0 bases at J, with 8 bases between.

The chain joins TRBV6-5 to TRBJ1-2, with D tentatively TRBD1 (5 bases). The CDR3 has 15 amino acids. Trimming pared 0 bases from V and 4 bases from J, leaving 12 bases between. Germline CDR1 MNHEY, CDR2 SVGAGI. The CDR3 sequence: CASSYSSDRSYGYTF. For the CDR3, the DNA is TGTGCCAGCAGTTACTCGAGCGACAGATCCTATGGCTACACCTTC.

The chain joins TRBV3-1 (or the pseudogene TRBV3-2) to TRBJ2-3; 8 positions match TRBD2. V was pared by 4 bases and J by 0 bases, with 3 bases of the junction left unmatched. Germline loops: CDR1 LGHDT, CDR2 YNNKEL (reference sequence). The CDR3 has 15 residues. CDR3 in amino acids: CASSPTSGSTDTQYF. CDR3 sequence (DNA): TGTGCCAGCAGCCCAACTAGCGGCAGCACAGATACGCAGTATTTT.

The chain combines TRBV6-5 with TRBJ2-5; weak D call: TRBD2 (5 bases). In germline, CDR1 is MNHEY, CDR2 SVGAGI. V lost 0 bases to trimming and J lost 2 bases, with 10 bases between them. This CDR3 has 15 amino acids. The CDR3 is CASSYSLAQQETQYF. CDR3 DNA: TGTGCCAGCAGTTACTCGTTAGCGCAACAAGAGACCCAGTACTTC.

This sequence joins TRBV12-3 or TRBV12-4 and TRBJ1-1; D is uncertain. V was trimmed by 8 bases and J by 1 base, leaving 11 bases between them. This CDR3 is built from 13 residues. CDR3 nucleotides: TGTGCCAGCCGACCGACACGGAACACTGAAGCTTTCTTT. Amino acids: CASRPTRNTEAFF.

The chain recombines TRBV6-1 with TRBJ1-4; D perhaps matches TRBD1 (5 bases). V lost 3 bases, J lost 8 bases, and 10 bases lay in between. CDR3 size: 13 residues. CDR1 and CDR2 (germline): MNHNS, SASEGT. This CDR3 is CASSDRVTEKLFF. The CDR3 nucleotides are TGTGCCAGCAGTGACAGGGTGACGGAAAAACTGTTTTTT.

The V gene is TRBV19, the J gene TRBJ2-2; D remains ambiguous. CDR3 length equals 13 residues. V was pared by 0 bases and J by 10 bases, with 9 bases between. Germline CDR1 and CDR2: LNHDA and SQIVND (reference sequence). The CDR3 here is CASSIDAGEELFF. CDR3 DNA sequence: TGTGCCAGTAGTATAGACGCCGGTGAGGAGCTGTTTTTT.

V and J are TRBV5-4 and TRBJ2-7; the D gene is possibly TRBD1 (6 bases). V dropped 4 bases and J dropped 2 bases, with 19 bases sitting between them. The CDR3 loop spans 16 amino acids. The germline V gene has CDR1 SGHNT and CDR2 YYREEE (reference sequence). The chain's CDR3 is CASSPPGGTPPYEQYF. CDR3 coding DNA: TGTGCCAGCAGCCCGCCGGGTGGGACACCACCCTACGAGCAGTACTTC.

The rearrangement links TRBV5-1 to TRBJ2-3; 7 nucleotides agree with TRBD1. This CDR3 is built from 15 residues. Per the germline V gene, CDR1 is SGHRS and CDR2 is YFSETQ. Trimming removed 4 bases from V and 5 bases from J; junction bases left unmatched: 10. CDR3 protein: CASSADRVGGDTQYF. DNA for the CDR3: TGCGCCAGCAGCGCTGACAGGGTAGGTGGAGATACGCAGTATTTT.

To note about this clone: Within the sample, other DNA sequences also encode this same CDR3. This chain connects TRBV30 to TRBJ1-5; 7 positions agree with TRBD1. The trim removed 2 bases at V and 4 bases at J, leaving 2 bases unmatched. CDR3 length equals 13 residues. Germline assignment: CDR1 GTSNPN and CDR2 SVGIG (reference sequence). CDR3 in DNA: TGTGCCTGGAGTACAGGGGCAAATCAGCCCCAGCATTTT. Amino acids: CAWSTGANQPQHF.

DNA for the CDR3: TGTGCCAGCAGCCGAGCCATGAACACTGAAGCTTTCTTT. Protein product: CASSRAMNTEAFF. The rearrangement joins TRBV7-3 to TRBJ1-1, with D hard to call. Trimming pared 5 bases from V and 0 bases from J, leaving 7 bases between. CDR1 is SGHTA, CDR2 FQGTGA, per germline. There are 13 residues in the CDR3.

The V call is TRBV25-1, the J call TRBJ1-6; D ambiguous. This CDR3 spans 13 amino acids. Looked up from germline, CDR1 is MGHDK and CDR2 is SYGVNS. Trimming shortened V by 1 base and J by 7 bases, and 5 bases separated the two germline ends. The CDR3 protein is CASSESGNSPLHF. CDR3 nucleotide sequence: TGTGCCAGCAGTGAATCGGGGAATTCACCCCTCCACTTT.

This chain connects TRBV2 to TRBJ1-1; D gene ambiguous. Germline loops: CDR1 SNHLY, CDR2 FYNNEI. The CDR3 runs to 13 residues. V was cut by 8 bases and J by 4 bases, with 14 bases left in between. The CDR3 spells CASLEFSSTEAFF. In nucleotides, the CDR3 is TGTGCCAGCTTGGAGTTCTCATCCACTGAAGCTTTCTTT.

This clone was observed once. The chain links TRBV24-1 to TRBJ1-5, with D tentatively TRBD1 (6 bases). Germline CDR1 KGHDR, CDR2 SFDVKD. The length of the CDR3 is 15 residues. With 3 bases removed from V and 4 bases from J, the gap between germline ends came to 12 bases. CDR3 nucleotide sequence: TGTGCCACCAGTGATACAGGGAATATTAATCAGCCCCAGCATTTT. Protein: CATSDTGNINQPQHF.

The chain couples TRBV3-1 (or the pseudogene TRBV3-2) to TRBJ2-7, with 9 positions matching TRBD2. The J segment lost 2 bases and the V segment lost 4 bases, leaving 3 bases of the junction unmatched. The CDR3 contains 14 residues. Germline V gene lookup returns CDR1 LGHDT and CDR2 YNNKEL (reference sequence). The CDR3: CASSRAGGPYEQYF. For the CDR3, the DNA is TGTGCCAGCAGCCGGGCGGGGGGGCCCTACGAGCAGTACTTC.

The chain links TRBV3-1 (or the pseudogene TRBV3-2) to TRBJ1-1; D is possibly TRBD1 (5 bases). V lost 1 base, J lost 5 bases, and 14 bases lay in between. The CDR3 is made up of 15 amino acids. Germline CDR1 reads LGHDT; CDR2 reads YNNKEL (reference sequence). The CDR3 DNA is TGTGCCAGCAGCCAAGGGGGGGGATCCAGTACTGAAGCTTTCTTT. Protein: CASSQGGGSSTEAFF.

The chain is built from TRBV28 and TRBJ1-6; 7 bases match TRBD1. Germline-derived CDR1 and CDR2 are MDHEN and SYDVKM. J was trimmed by 7 bases and V by 5 bases; bases with no gene match: 5. This CDR3 region has 14 residues. The CDR3 loop is CASSQGDRNSPLHF. The CDR3 nucleotides read TGTGCCAGCAGTCAAGGGGACAGAAATTCACCCCTCCACTTT.

The V call is TRBV19, the J call TRBJ1-1; TRBD1 matches 12 bases. Germline loops: CDR1 LNHDA, CDR2 SQIVND (reference sequence). V lost 7 bases to trimming and J lost 5 bases; unmatched junction nucleotides: 5. The CDR3 extends over 14 amino acids. The CDR3 region has the DNA TGTGCCAGTATCAGGGACAGGGGGCAAACTGAAGCTTTCTTT. This encodes CASIRDRGQTEAFF.